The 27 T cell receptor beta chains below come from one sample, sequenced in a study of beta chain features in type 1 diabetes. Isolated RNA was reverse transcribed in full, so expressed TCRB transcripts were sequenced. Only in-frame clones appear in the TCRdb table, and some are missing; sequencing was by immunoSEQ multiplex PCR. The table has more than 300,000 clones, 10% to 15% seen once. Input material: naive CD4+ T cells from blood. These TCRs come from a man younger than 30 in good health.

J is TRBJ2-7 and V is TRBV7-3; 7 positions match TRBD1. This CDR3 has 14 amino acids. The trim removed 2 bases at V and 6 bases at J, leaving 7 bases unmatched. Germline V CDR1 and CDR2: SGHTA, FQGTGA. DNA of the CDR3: TGTGCCAGCAGCTTAGTCGGCAGGGGGACCGAGCAGTACTTC. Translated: CASSLVGRGTEQYF.

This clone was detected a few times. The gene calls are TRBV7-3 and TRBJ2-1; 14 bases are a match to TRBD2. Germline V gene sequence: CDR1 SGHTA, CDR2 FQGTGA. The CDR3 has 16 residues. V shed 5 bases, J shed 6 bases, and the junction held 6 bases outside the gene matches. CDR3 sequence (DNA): TGTGCCAGCAGCCCCCACGGGACTAGCGGGAGCAATGAGCAGTTCTTC. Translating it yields CASSPHGTSGSNEQFF.

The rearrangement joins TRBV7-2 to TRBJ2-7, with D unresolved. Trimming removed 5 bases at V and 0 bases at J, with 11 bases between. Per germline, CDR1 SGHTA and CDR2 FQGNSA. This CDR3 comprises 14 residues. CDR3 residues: CASSPSLGSYEQYF. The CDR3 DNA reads TGTGCCAGCAGCCCTAGTTTGGGCTCCTACGAGCAGTACTTC. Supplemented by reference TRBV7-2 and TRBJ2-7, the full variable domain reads GAGVSQSPSNKVTEKGKDVELRCDPISGHTALYWYRQSLGQGLEFLIYFQGNSAPDKSGLPSDRFSAERTGGSVSTLTIQRTQQEDSAVYLCASSPSLGSYEQYFGPGTRLTVT.

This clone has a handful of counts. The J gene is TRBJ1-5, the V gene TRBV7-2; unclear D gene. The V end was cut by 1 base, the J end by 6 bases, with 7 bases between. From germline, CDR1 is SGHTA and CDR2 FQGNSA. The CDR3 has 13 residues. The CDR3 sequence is CASSLVSGQPQHF. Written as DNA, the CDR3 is TGTGCCAGCAGCTTAGTATCGGGTCAGCCCCAGCATTTT.

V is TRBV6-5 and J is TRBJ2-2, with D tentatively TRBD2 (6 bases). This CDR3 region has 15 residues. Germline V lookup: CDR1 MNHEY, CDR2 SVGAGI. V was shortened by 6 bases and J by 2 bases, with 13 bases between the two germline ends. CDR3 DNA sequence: TGTGCCAGCAGCAGACCGGGAGAAAACACCGGGGAGCTGTTTTTT. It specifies CASSRPGENTGELFF.

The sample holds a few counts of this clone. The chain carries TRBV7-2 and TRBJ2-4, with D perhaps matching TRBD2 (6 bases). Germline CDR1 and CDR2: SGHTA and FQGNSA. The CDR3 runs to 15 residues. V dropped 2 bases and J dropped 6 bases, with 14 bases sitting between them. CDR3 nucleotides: TGTGCCAGCAGCTTAAGTTTCGGGAGTGGAAACATTCAGTACTTC. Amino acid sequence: CASSLSFGSGNIQYF.

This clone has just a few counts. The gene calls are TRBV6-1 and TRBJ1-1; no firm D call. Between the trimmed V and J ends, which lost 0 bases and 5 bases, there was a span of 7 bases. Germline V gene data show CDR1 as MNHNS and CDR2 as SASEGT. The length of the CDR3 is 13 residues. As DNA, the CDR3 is TGTGCCAGCAGTGAAGCTTTGAGGACTGAAGCTTTCTTT. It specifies CASSEALRTEAFF.

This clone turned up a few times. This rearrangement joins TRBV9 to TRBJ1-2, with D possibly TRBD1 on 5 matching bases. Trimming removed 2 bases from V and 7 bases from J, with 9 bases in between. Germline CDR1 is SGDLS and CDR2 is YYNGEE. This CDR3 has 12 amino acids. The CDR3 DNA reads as TGTGCCAGCAGCGTTGAAGGGGTTGGCTACACCTTC. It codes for CASSVEGVGYTF.

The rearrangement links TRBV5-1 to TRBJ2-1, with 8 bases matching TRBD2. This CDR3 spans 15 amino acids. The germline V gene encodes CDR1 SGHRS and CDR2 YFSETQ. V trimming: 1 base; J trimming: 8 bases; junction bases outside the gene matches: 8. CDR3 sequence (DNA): TGCGCCAGCAGCTTGCCCAGCGGGAGATCCCATGAGCAGTTCTTC. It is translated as CASSLPSGRSHEQFF.

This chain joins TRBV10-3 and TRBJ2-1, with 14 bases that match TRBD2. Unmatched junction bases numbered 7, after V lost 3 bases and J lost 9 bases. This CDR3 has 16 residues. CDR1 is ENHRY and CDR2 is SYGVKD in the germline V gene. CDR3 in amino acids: CAISEGLAGGWGEQFF. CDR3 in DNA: TGTGCCATCAGTGAAGGACTAGCGGGGGGCTGGGGTGAGCAGTTCTTC.

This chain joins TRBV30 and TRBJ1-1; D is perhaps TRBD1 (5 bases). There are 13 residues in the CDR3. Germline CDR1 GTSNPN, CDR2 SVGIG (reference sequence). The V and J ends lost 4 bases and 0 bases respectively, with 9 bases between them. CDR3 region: CAWNPRVNTEAFF. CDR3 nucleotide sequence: TGTGCCTGGAACCCCAGGGTGAACACTGAAGCTTTCTTT.

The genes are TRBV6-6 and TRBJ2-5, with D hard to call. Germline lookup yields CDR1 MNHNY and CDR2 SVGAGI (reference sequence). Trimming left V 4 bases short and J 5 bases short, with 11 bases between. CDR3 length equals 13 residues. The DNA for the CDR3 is TGTGCCAGCAGTTCTAGGATCGGGGAGACCCAGTACTTC. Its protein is CASSSRIGETQYF.

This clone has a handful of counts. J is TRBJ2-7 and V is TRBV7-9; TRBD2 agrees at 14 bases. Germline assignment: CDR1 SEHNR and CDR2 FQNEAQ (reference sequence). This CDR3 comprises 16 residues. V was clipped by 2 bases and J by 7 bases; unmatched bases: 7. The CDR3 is CASSLPGLAGVREQYF. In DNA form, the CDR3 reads TGTGCCAGCAGCTTACCGGGACTAGCGGGAGTGCGGGAGCAGTACTTC.

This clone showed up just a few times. For the CDR3, the DNA is TGTGCCAGCAGTGGGCTGACAGGGGTGGGAGAAAAACTGTTTTTT. This sequence encodes CASSGLTGVGEKLFF. V and J are TRBV2 and TRBJ1-4; 8 nucleotides agree with TRBD1. V gave up 4 bases and J gave up 8 bases; unmatched junction bases: 9. The germline V gene encodes CDR1 SNHLY and CDR2 FYNNEI. This CDR3 region has 15 residues.

CDR3 sequence: CRTDLNTEAFF. CDR3 DNA: TGCAGGACAGACCTGAACACTGAAGCTTTCTTT. The V gene is TRBV20-1, the J gene TRBJ1-1; D possibly corresponds to TRBD1 (5 bases). Germline values: CDR1 DFQATT, CDR2 SNEGSKA (reference sequence). The CDR3 runs 11 residues.

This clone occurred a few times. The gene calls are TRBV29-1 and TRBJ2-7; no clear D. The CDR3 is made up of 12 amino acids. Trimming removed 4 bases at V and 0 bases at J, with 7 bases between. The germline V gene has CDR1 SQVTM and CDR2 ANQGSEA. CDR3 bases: TGCAGCGTTGGTGTTAGCTCCTACGAGCAGTACTTC. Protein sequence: CSVGVSSYEQYF.

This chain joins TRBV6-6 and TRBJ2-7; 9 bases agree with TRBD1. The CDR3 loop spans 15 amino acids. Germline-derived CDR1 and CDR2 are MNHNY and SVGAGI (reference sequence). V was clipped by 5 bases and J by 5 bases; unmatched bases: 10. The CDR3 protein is CASSHFPGQGDEQYF. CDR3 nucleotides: TGTGCCAGCAGTCACTTCCCGGGACAGGGTGACGAGCAGTACTTC.

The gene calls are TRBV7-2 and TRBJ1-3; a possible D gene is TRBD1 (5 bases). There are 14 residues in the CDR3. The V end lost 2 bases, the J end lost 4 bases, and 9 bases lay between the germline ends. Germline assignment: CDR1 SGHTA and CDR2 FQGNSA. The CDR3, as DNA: TGTGCCAGCAGCTTATCCCAGGGCGGAAACACCATATATTTT. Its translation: CASSLSQGGNTIYF.

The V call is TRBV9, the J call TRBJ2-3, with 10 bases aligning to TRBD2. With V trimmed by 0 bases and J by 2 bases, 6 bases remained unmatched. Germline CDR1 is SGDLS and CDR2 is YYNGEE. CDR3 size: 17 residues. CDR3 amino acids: CASSVAVSGRNTDTQYF. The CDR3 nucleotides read TGTGCCAGCAGCGTAGCAGTTAGCGGGAGGAACACAGATACGCAGTATTTT.

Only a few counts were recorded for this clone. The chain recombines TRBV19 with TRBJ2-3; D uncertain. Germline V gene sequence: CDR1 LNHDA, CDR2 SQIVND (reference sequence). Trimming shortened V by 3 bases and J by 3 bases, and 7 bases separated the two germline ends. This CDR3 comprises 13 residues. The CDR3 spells CASSIVRTDTQYF. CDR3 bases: TGTGCCAGTAGTATCGTCCGGACAGATACGCAGTATTTT.

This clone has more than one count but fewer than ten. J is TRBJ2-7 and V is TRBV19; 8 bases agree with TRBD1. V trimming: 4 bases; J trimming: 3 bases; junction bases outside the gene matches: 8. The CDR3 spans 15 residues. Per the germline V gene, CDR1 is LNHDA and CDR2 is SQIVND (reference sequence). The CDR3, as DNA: TGTGCCAGTAGTACAAGACAGGGGCGGATCTACGAGCAGTACTTC. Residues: CASSTRQGRIYEQYF.

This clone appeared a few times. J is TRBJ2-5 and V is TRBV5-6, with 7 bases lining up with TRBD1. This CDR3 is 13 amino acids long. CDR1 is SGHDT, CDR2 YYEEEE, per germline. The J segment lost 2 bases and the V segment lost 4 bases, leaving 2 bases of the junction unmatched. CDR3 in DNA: TGTGCCAGCAGCCCGGGACAGCAAGAGACCCAGTACTTC. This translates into CASSPGQQETQYF.

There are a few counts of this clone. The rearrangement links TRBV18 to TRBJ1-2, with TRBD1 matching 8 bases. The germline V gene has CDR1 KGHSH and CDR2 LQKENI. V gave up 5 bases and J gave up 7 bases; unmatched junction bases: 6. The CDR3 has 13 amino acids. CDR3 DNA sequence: TGTGCCAGCTCATATGGACAGGGTAGTGGCTACACCTTC. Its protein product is CASSYGQGSGYTF.

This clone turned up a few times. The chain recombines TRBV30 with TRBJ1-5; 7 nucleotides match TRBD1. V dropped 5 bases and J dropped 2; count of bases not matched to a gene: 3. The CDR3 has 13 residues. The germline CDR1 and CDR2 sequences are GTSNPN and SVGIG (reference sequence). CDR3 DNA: TGTGCCTGGGGAGGGACAGGCAATCAGCCCCAGCATTTT. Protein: CAWGGTGNQPQHF.

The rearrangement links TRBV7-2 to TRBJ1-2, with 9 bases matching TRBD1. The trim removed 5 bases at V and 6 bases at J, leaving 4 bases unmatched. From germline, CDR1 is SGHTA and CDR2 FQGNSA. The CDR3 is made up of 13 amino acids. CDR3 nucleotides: TGTGCCAGCAGCCTGGACAGGGGCCATGGCTACACCTTC. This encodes CASSLDRGHGYTF.

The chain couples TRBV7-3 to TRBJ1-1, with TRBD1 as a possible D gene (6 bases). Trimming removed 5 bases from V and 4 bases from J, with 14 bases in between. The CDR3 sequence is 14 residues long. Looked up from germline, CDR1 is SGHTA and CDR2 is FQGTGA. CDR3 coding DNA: TGTGCCAGCAGCCCGGACAGATCGGGCACTGAAGCTTTCTTT. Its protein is CASSPDRSGTEAFF.

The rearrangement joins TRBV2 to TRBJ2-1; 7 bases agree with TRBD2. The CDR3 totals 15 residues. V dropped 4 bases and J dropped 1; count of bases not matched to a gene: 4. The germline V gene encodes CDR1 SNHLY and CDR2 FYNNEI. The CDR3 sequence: CASSVGTTSYNEQFF. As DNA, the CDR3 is TGTGCCAGCAGTGTCGGGACTACATCCTACAATGAGCAGTTCTTC.